This T cell receptor beta chain came from a study of blood T cells in healthy people across ages. Per sample, at least 5 micrograms of total RNA were extracted. CDR1 is MNHNY, CDR2 SVGAGI, per germline (reference sequence). V dropped 6 bases and J dropped 0 bases, with 15 bases sitting between them. The CDR3 is 15 residues long. Then a second PCR, running about 6 to 12 cycles, was carried out with a sample-barcoded 5' primer and a J-beta primer mix. Every molecule of cDNA carried a tag from a template-switch adaptor with 12 random nucleotides. No fewer than 2.5 million CDR3-containing paired-end reads came from each sample. TCRdb itself ran the 5' RACE reads through MiXCR, one entry per CDR3 protein. This sample yields approximately 900,000 distinct CDR3 sequences, of which around 48% are seen a single time; around an eighth belongs to the top ten.

The chain carries TRBV6-6 and TRBJ2-7; a possible D gene is TRBD1 (6 bases). Sample: blood. The receptor's source is a man between 25 and 39 years old in good health. CDR3 DNA: TGTGCCAGCAGCCGGGACACCCTAAGCTCCTACGAGCAGTACTTC. Its translation is CASSRDTLSSYEQYF.